What follows are 27 T cell receptor beta chains derived from one specimen sequenced in a study of breast tumors, draining lymph nodes, adjacent tissues. MiXCR, run by TCRdb on the multiplex PCR reads, gives a single entry per CDR3 protein. The sample includes 90,000 to 120,000 distinct CDR3 sequences, 21% of them seen just once. Samples came from axillary lymph nodes draining the breast cancer. The sample comprised axillary lymph node tissue. The receptor source for this set is a female donor with breast cancer. Some clones in this sample may be carry-over from other donors' samples.

This clonotype came up many times. This chain connects TRBV28 to TRBJ2-5; 11 bases are shared with TRBD2. CDR3 size: 14 residues. Germline V gene lookup returns CDR1 MDHEN and CDR2 SYDVKM. V trimming: 6 bases; J trimming: 4 bases; junction bases outside the gene matches: 4. This chain's CDR3 is CASSYLAGGETQYF. CDR3 bases: TGTGCCAGCAGCTATCTAGCGGGAGGAGAGACCCAGTACTTC.

Ten or more counts support this clonotype. The chain combines TRBV4-2 with TRBJ2-1; D unclear. This CDR3 is 13 amino acids long. Germline assignment: CDR1 LGHNA and CDR2 YNFKEQ. With 1 base removed from V and 5 bases from J, the gap between germline ends came to 6 bases. The CDR3 loop reads CASSQVWDNEQFF. CDR3 coding DNA: TGTGCCAGCAGCCAAGTATGGGACAATGAGCAGTTCTTC.

This clonotype showed up many times. The chain recombines TRBV20-1 with TRBJ2-3, with D possibly being TRBD2 (6 bases). CDR3 length equals 13 residues. Per germline, CDR1 DFQATT and CDR2 SNEGSKA (reference sequence). Trimming stripped 5 bases from V and 1 base from J, with 10 bases between. In nucleotides, the CDR3 is TGCAGTGCTCCCCCGGGGGGCACAGATACGCAGTATTTT. Amino acid sequence: CSAPPGGTDTQYF.

The rearrangement links TRBV15 to TRBJ2-7; the match to TRBD1 covers 10 bases. The junction had 3 bases not matched to a gene; V was cut back by 3 bases and J by 4 bases. This CDR3 spans 14 amino acids. Germline V lookup: CDR1 LNHNV, CDR2 YYDKDF (reference sequence). The CDR3 region is CATSRDRGYYEQYF. CDR3 coding DNA: TGTGCCACCAGCAGGGACAGGGGGTATTACGAGCAGTACTTC.

The rearrangement links TRBV19 to TRBJ1-1, with 9 bases that match TRBD1. Germline V gives CDR1 LNHDA, CDR2 SQIVND (reference sequence). Germline trimming cut 3 bases from V and 6 bases from J; bases unmatched to any gene: 5. The CDR3 loop spans 14 amino acids. CDR3 DNA sequence: TGTGCCAGTAGTATCCGAGACAGGGGGGCTGAAGCTTTCTTT. It translates to CASSIRDRGAEAFF.

This clonotype was seen ten or more times. V is TRBV6-1 and J is TRBJ1-5; D is ambiguous. CDR1 is MNHNS and CDR2 is SASEGT in the germline V gene. This CDR3 has 16 amino acids. With 2 bases removed from V and 4 bases from J, the gap between germline ends came to 15 bases. DNA of the CDR3: TGTGCCAGCAGTGAACGAGTCGGATCCTGGAATCAGCCCCAGCATTTT. This codes for CASSERVGSWNQPQHF.

This clonotype was recorded many times. The chain couples TRBV24-1 to TRBJ2-3, with a weak D call TRBD1 (6 bases). CDR3 length: 14 residues. Germline loops: CDR1 KGHDR, CDR2 SFDVKD. V was cut by 10 bases and J by 4 bases, with 17 bases left in between. The chain's CDR3 is CATGTSYMSDTQYF. CDR3 DNA sequence: TGTGCCACGGGGACAAGCTATATGTCAGATACGCAGTATTTT.

Turning to this clonotype: A much larger clone lies one base from this, so it may be a read error. The chain uses TRBV5-1 and TRBJ2-2, with a tentative D call TRBD1 (6 bases). The germline V gene encodes CDR1 SGHRS and CDR2 YFSETQ. The CDR3 covers 16 residues. For the CDR3, the DNA is TGCGCCAGCAGCTTACAGGGCCTCCTAGGCACCGGGGAGCCGTTTTTT. This codes for CASSLQGLLGTGEPFF.

There are many counts of this clonotype. The chain is built from TRBV20-1 and TRBJ1-5; D gene uncertain. Germline V gives CDR1 DFQATT, CDR2 SNEGSKA (reference sequence). The CDR3 loop spans 13 amino acids. V lost 1 base and J 5 bases, leaving 9 bases between the germline ends. The CDR3 DNA follows: TGCAGTGCTAGAGGGTCAGCCGATCAGCCCCAGCATTTT. This encodes CSARGSADQPQHF.

Ten or more counts support this clonotype. The V gene is TRBV6-2 or TRBV6-3, the J gene TRBJ1-6, with 9 bases identical to TRBD1. The CDR3 length is 19 residues. Per germline, CDR1 MNHEY and CDR2 SVGEGT. V lost 5 bases and J lost 1; bases outside the gene matches: 12. CDR3 loop: CASSPSGTGYSSYNSPLHF. The CDR3 DNA reads TGTGCCAGCAGTCCTTCGGGGACAGGGTACAGTTCCTATAATTCACCCCTCCACTTT.

Ten or more counts support this clonotype. The chain links TRBV20-1 to TRBJ2-3; D is possibly TRBD2 (7 bases). V lost 6 bases and J 6 bases, leaving 22 bases between the germline ends. CDR1 is DFQATT, CDR2 SNEGSKA, per germline (reference sequence). This CDR3 has 15 residues. The CDR3 DNA is TGCAGTGCCCGGCCGGGGGGCATTGACTGGGATACGCAGTATTTT. Protein sequence: CSARPGGIDWDTQYF.

This clonotype has ten or more counts. The chain combines TRBV20-1 with TRBJ1-5, with TRBD1 as a possible D gene (6 bases). Trimming removed 5 bases from V and 6 bases from J, with 14 bases in between. CDR1 DFQATT and CDR2 SNEGSKA come from the germline V gene (reference sequence). The CDR3 consists of 13 residues. CDR3 sequence (DNA): TGCAGTGCTTCGGACAGAGTTGGTCAGCCCCAGCATTTT. Amino acid sequence: CSASDRVGQPQHF.

This clonotype showed up many times. The chain employs TRBV6-2 or TRBV6-3 and TRBJ2-5, with D unresolved. V was pared by 1 base and J by 2 bases, with 8 bases between. The germline CDR1 and CDR2 sequences are MNHEY and SVGEGT. The CDR3 is 14 residues long. The CDR3 DNA reads as TGTGCCAGCAGTTACTACGGGCCACAAGAGACCCAGTACTTC. Amino acids: CASSYYGPQETQYF.

The sample holds many counts of this clonotype. The gene calls are TRBV20-1 and TRBJ1-6; tentatively, D is TRBD1 (5 bases). The CDR3 is 12 amino acids. Germline-derived CDR1 and CDR2 are DFQATT and SNEGSKA (reference sequence). The V end was cut by 3 bases, the J end by 9 bases, with 9 bases between. Written as DNA, the CDR3 is TGCAGTGCTAGGGACACCATTTCACCCCTCCACTTT. Its translation: CSARDTISPLHF.

Concerning this clonotype: One end of the junction varies from germline; a read error may be responsible. This chain joins TRBV7-2 and TRBJ2-1; D unresolved. CDR3 length: 17 residues. Germline V gene sequence: CDR1 SGHTA, CDR2 FQGNSA. CDR3 protein: CASSQGSIPSSYNEQFF. CDR3 bases: TGCGCCAGCAGCCAAGGTAGCATCCCCAGCTCCTACAATGAGCAGTTCTTC. Together with reference TRBV7-2 and TRBJ2-1, the CDR3 gives the full variable domain: GAGVSQSPSNKVTEKGKDVELRCDPISGHTALYWYRQSLGQGLEFLIYFQGNSAPDKSGLPSDRFSAERTGGSVSTLTIQRTQQEDSAVYLCASSQGSIPSSYNEQFFGPGTRLTVL.

The chain uses TRBV4-2 and TRBJ2-5; perhaps D is TRBD1 or TRBD2 (5 bases each). Germline V gives CDR1 LGHNA, CDR2 YNFKEQ. Trimming removed 4 bases at V and 7 bases at J, with 10 bases between. There are 12 residues in the CDR3. The CDR3 DNA reads as TGTGCCAGCAGCCCCGATGGGGGGACCCAGTACTTC. Amino acids: CASSPDGGTQYF.

This clonotype was seen many times. The rearrangement uses TRBV6-5 and TRBJ2-7; D uncertain. CDR3 size: 15 residues. The V gene's germline CDR1 is MNHEY and CDR2 SVGAGI. Trimming cost V 2 bases and J 2 bases, with 13 bases left between them. The chain's CDR3 is CASSYAGGRPYEQYF. In nucleotides, the CDR3 is TGTGCCAGCAGTTACGCCGGTGGCAGGCCCTACGAGCAGTACTTC.

This clonotype was found a few times. The rearrangement links TRBV3-1 to TRBJ2-3; 9 bases map to TRBD2. From germline, CDR1 is LGHDT and CDR2 YNNKEL (reference sequence). CDR3 length: 15 amino acids. V lost 5 bases and J lost 0; bases outside the gene matches: 3. DNA for the CDR3: TGTGCCAGCAGCACGACTAGCGGAAGCACAGATACGCAGTATTTT. Translated, it gives CASSTTSGSTDTQYF.

This clonotype showed up many times. The CDR3 spells CASSLVRQGYNEQFF. The CDR3 DNA is TGTGCCAGCAGCTTAGTTCGACAGGGGTACAATGAGCAGTTCTTC. J is TRBJ2-1 and V is TRBV11-2; TRBD1 matches at 8 bases. Germline loops: CDR1 SGHAT, CDR2 FQNNGV. The CDR3 totals 15 residues. J lost 4 bases, V lost 1 base, and 3 bases had no gene match.

In this sample, this clonotype turned up many times. The J gene is TRBJ1-6, the V gene TRBV30; a possible D gene is TRBD1 (6 bases). The CDR3 loop spans 13 amino acids. The V end was cut by 0 bases, the J end by 6 bases, with 6 bases between. The germline V gene encodes CDR1 GTSNPN and CDR2 SVGIG (reference sequence). The DNA of the CDR3 is TGTGCCTGGAGTGTAGGGGGTAATTCACCCCTCCACTTT. Its protein is CAWSVGGNSPLHF.

This clonotype was counted ten times or more. The rearrangement uses TRBV19 and TRBJ2-3, with D unresolved. Trimming took off 4 bases at V and 4 bases at J, with 15 bases between the two ends. This CDR3 comprises 15 residues. CDR1 is LNHDA, CDR2 SQIVND, per germline (reference sequence). The CDR3 protein is CASSTRPAYPDTQYF. In DNA form, the CDR3 reads TGTGCCAGTAGTACAAGGCCGGCCTACCCAGATACGCAGTATTTT.

As regards this clonotype: One base away lies a much larger clone, so this may be a sequencing read error. The chain combines TRBV7-3 with TRBJ2-6, with a tentative D call TRBD2 (5 bases). Germline V lookup: CDR1 SGHTA, CDR2 FQGTGA. This CDR3 is 17 amino acids long. The CDR3 DNA sequence: TGTACCAGCAGCCAAAGCCCGGGATCGACTGGGGCCAACGTCCTGACTTTC. Its translation is CTSSQSPGSTGANVLTF.

This clonotype appeared many times. V is TRBV11-2 and J is TRBJ2-1, with 9 bases aligning to TRBD2. From germline, CDR1 is SGHAT and CDR2 FQNNGV. CDR3 length: 17 residues. After removal of 2 bases from V and 7 bases from J, the junction contained 12 bases not matched to a gene. DNA of the CDR3: TGTGCCAGCAGCTTATTTCGCCAGGCTAGCGGGAATAATGAGCAGTTCTTC. Translated: CASSLFRQASGNNEQFF.

Worth noting for this clonotype: Compared with germline, one end of the junction differs, possibly owing to a read error. The genes are TRBV4-1 and TRBJ2-4; TRBD1 matches 8 bases. The CDR3 covers 15 residues. Looked up from germline, CDR1 is MGHRA and CDR2 is YSYEKL. CDR3 DNA: TGCGCCAGCAGCCACCGACAGGGGAACAAAAACATCCAGTACTTC. The encoded protein is CASSHRQGNKNIQYF.

For this clonotype: This may be a read error: a much more frequent sequence differs by one nucleotide. This chain uses TRBV20-1 with TRBJ2-3, with 7 positions matching TRBD1. Germline assignment: CDR1 DFQATT and CDR2 SNEGSKA (reference sequence). V lost 0 bases and J lost 8; bases outside the gene matches: 8. The CDR3 length is 14 residues. Written as DNA, the CDR3 is TGCAGTGCTAGAGAAAGTGAGGGGGCAGCTACGCAGTATTTT. It yields the protein CSARESEGAATQYF.

This clonotype was observed at least ten times. The rearrangement joins TRBV19 to TRBJ1-6; TRBD1 matches 12 bases. The germline CDR1 and CDR2 sequences are LNHDA and SQIVND (reference sequence). The CDR3 spans 14 residues. The junction had 10 bases not matched to a gene; V was cut back by 10 bases and J by 12 bases. CDR3 nucleotide sequence: TGTGCCACTACCGGGACAGGGGGCCGGGGACCCCTCCACTTT. Translated: CATTGTGGRGPLHF.

The table lists this clonotype with many counts. The rearrangement uses TRBV12-3 or TRBV12-4 and TRBJ2-2; perhaps TRBD2 as D (6 bases). The CDR3 extends over 17 amino acids. The germline V and J ends were trimmed by 6 bases and 1 base, with 18 bases remaining between them. The CDR3: CASRTFGGEKNTGELFF. The CDR3 bases are TGTGCCAGCAGAACTTTCGGCGGGGAAAAGAACACCGGGGAGCTGTTTTTT.